This TCR beta chain was obtained from a study of a mutant IDH1 vaccine in newly diagnosed glioma. Overall study: Treatment recipients were approximately 60% male and around 40% female, and their mean age was about 39 years. Antecedent treatment encompassed radiotherapy, temozolomide, or their combination; the majority received both. Whole-study findings and limits: Immune responses induced by vaccination arose in 93.3% of the patients. It seemed that pseudoprogression was not linked to changes in the top peripheral T cell clonotypes.

As concerns this clone: Its antigen is undetermined.

Time point defined: baseline, week 1 (first vaccination visit). Treatment noted: pre-vaccination baseline after standard-of-care therapy. The CDR3 is 15 residues long. Germline values: CDR1 MNHEY, CDR2 SVGAGI. The V segment lost 6 bases and the J segment 5 bases; nucleotides outside the gene matches: 8. TCRdb's copy holds only in-frame clones and misses some; the assay was immunoSEQ multiplex PCR. The sample includes about 30,000 clones, approximately 80% of them seen just once. The receptor was isolated from a man younger than 45 with glioma. The chain combines TRBV6-5 with TRBJ2-1; TRBD1 matches at 9 bases. Sequences were derived from PBMCs, sampled from a glioma patient treated with radiotherapy, temozolomide or both. The DNA for the CDR3 is TGTGCCAGCAGGGCCGGACAGGGGAACGACAATGAGCAGTTCTTC. Translation: CASRAGQGNDNEQFF.